Below, 13 T cell receptor beta chains from the same sample are listed, as sequenced in a study of vaccination and CD4 T cells after COVID-19. These TCRs are of unknown antigen specificity. The Oncomine TCR Beta short-read assay sequenced DNA from cultured CD4+ T cells. From the PCR reads, TCRdb called clonotypes with MiXCR, one entry per CDR3 protein. The sample includes about 17,000 distinct CDR3 sequences, approximately 48% seen only once; the top ten take about 5%. Treatment described: approximately nine-day PBMC culture with coronavirus spike peptide pools or control peptides (ViraFEST assay). The source was CD4+ T cells from blood, cultured in vitro, collected before SARS-CoV-2 vaccination. Receptor source: a human donor who had recovered from COVID-19.

The sample holds a few counts of this clonotype. The chain uses TRBV20-1 and TRBJ1-1, with 9 nucleotides matching TRBD1. The CDR3 sequence is 16 residues long. Trimming at V came to 3 bases and at J to 1 base, leaving 9 bases not matched to a gene. Germline V gene data show CDR1 as DFQATT and CDR2 as SNEGSKA (reference sequence). CDR3 sequence (DNA): TGCAGTGCTAGGAACTACCGGGACAGGGAGAACACTGAAGCTTTCTTT. Translated, it gives CSARNYRDRENTEAFF.

This clonotype came up a few times. The chain employs TRBV6-5 and TRBJ1-6; unclear D gene. The CDR3 is 13 residues long. Between the trimmed V and J ends, which lost 1 base and 7 bases, there was a span of 5 bases. CDR1 and CDR2 from the germline V gene are MNHEY and SVGAGI. The CDR3 here is CASSYYSNSPLHF. The CDR3 DNA reads TGTGCCAGCAGTTACTACTCAAATTCACCCCTCCACTTT.

The gene calls are TRBV6-1 and TRBJ1-6; 11 bases line up with TRBD1. Trimming removed 6 bases from V and 7 bases from J; junction bases left unmatched: 8. The CDR3 sequence is 16 residues long. Germline V gives CDR1 MNHNS, CDR2 SASEGT. Written as DNA, the CDR3 is TGTGCCAGCAGCACGGGACAGGGGGGTGTGAATTCACCCCTCCACTTT. This codes for CASSTGQGGVNSPLHF.

This clonotype was found a few times. This chain links TRBV15 with TRBJ2-1, with D maybe TRBD2 (5 bases). Trimming cost V 3 bases and J 5 bases, with 14 bases left between them. The CDR3 covers 15 residues. Germline V gene sequence: CDR1 LNHNV, CDR2 YYDKDF (reference sequence). CDR3 sequence reads: CATSSPGLGNNEQFF. In nucleotides, the CDR3 is TGTGCCACCAGCAGTCCCGGACTGGGGAACAATGAGCAGTTCTTC.

J is TRBJ1-1 and V is TRBV29-1; tentatively, D is TRBD1 (5 bases). The CDR3 loop spans 13 amino acids. In germline, CDR1 is SQVTM, CDR2 ANQGSEA. With 7 bases removed from V and 2 bases from J, the gap between germline ends came to 14 bases. CDR3 coding DNA: TGCAGCGCTATCACACAGGAAAACACTGAAGCTTTCTTT. The encoded protein is CSAITQENTEAFF.

This sequence joins TRBV19 and TRBJ2-5; D is undetermined. Germline CDR1 LNHDA, CDR2 SQIVND (reference sequence). Trimming cost V 7 bases and J 5 bases, with 11 bases left between them. The CDR3 runs 12 residues. The DNA for the CDR3 is TGTGCCAGTAACAAGGGCTCGGAGACCCAGTACTTC. Translated, it gives CASNKGSETQYF. Full variable domain (rest looked up from reference TRBV19 and TRBJ2-5): DGGITQSPKYLFRKEGQNVTLSCEQNLNHDAMYWYRQDPGQGLRLIYYSQIVNDFQKGDIAEGYSVSREKKESFPLTVTSAQKNPTAFYLCASNKGSETQYFGPGTRLLVL.

The chain has TRBV6-2 or TRBV6-3 and TRBJ1-1, with D hard to call. The V gene lost 10 bases and the J gene lost 3 bases, with 15 bases spanning the gap. The CDR3 covers 13 residues. Germline CDR1 and CDR2: MNHEY and SVGEGT. The CDR3 sequence: CATSREGYTEAFF. The DNA of the CDR3 is TGTGCCACCTCACGTGAGGGTTACACTGAAGCTTTCTTT.

The V gene is TRBV19, the J gene TRBJ2-1; 9 nucleotides line up with TRBD2. The CDR3 length is 15 residues. Germline V gene lookup returns CDR1 LNHDA and CDR2 SQIVND (reference sequence). V trimming: 3 bases; J trimming: 3 bases; junction bases outside the gene matches: 3. The DNA of the CDR3 is TGTGCCAGTAGTATGGTAGCGGGGGACTACAATGAGCAGTTCTTC. Translating it yields CASSMVAGDYNEQFF.

The genes are TRBV5-5 and TRBJ1-1; no definite D call. Trimming removed 0 bases at V and 3 bases at J, with 12 bases between. CDR3 length equals 15 residues. From germline, CDR1 is SGHKS and CDR2 YYEKEE (reference sequence). CDR3 in amino acids: CASSLGSRLDTEAFF. The CDR3, as DNA: TGTGCCAGCAGCTTGGGGTCCCGGCTAGACACTGAAGCTTTCTTT.

This clonotype was seen more than once but under ten times. The chain employs TRBV20-1 and TRBJ2-5; 7 bases agree with TRBD2. J gave up 2 bases and V 0 bases, and 18 bases lay outside the gene matches. Per the germline V gene, CDR1 is DFQATT and CDR2 is SNEGSKA (reference sequence). The length of the CDR3 is 19 residues. CDR3 sequence (DNA): TGCAGTGCTAGAGATCCCAACAACGATAGGCTAGCGGAGCAAGAGACCCAGTACTTC. It is translated as CSARDPNNDRLAEQETQYF.

The chain uses TRBV30 and TRBJ1-5; 8 positions match TRBD1. Germline V gene lookup returns CDR1 GTSNPN and CDR2 SVGIG (reference sequence). The V segment lost 0 bases and the J segment 4 bases; nucleotides outside the gene matches: 2. The CDR3 length is 14 residues. The CDR3 DNA sequence: TGTGCCTGGAGTGTGGGACAGGAAAATCAGCCCCAGCATTTT. It translates to CAWSVGQENQPQHF.

With respect to this clonotype: This CDR3 is missing its conserved last phenylalanine or tryptophan, likely due to a read error. The V gene is TRBV20-1, the J gene TRBJ1-2; a possible D gene is TRBD1 (5 bases). CDR3 size: 17 residues. V was shortened by 1 base and J by 3 bases, with 21 bases between the two germline ends. Germline V gives CDR1 DFQATT, CDR2 SNEGSKA (reference sequence). CDR3 nucleotide sequence: TGCAGTGCTAGAGGTCAGGGCGCAGGCGTACATGACTATGGCTACACCTCC. Protein sequence: CSARGQGAGVHDYGYTS.

This sequence joins TRBV5-4 and TRBJ1-6; tentatively, D is TRBD1 (6 bases). The germline gives CDR1 SGHNT, CDR2 YYREEE (reference sequence). Trimming pared 3 bases from V and 15 bases from J, leaving 19 bases between. The CDR3 is 14 amino acids. CDR3 DNA sequence: TGTGCCAGCAGCTACTACAGGGAGAATTCGCACCTCCACTTT. It codes for CASSYYRENSHLHF.